The present TCR beta chain was sequenced within a study of cytomegalovirus exposure and HLA in healthy donors. Study-wide results and limits: Indistinguishable V segments such as TRBV6-2 and TRBV6-3 were excluded. The authors enumerated over 150 TCR beta chains as linked to cytomegalovirus. For TCR beta chains, V- and J-gene trimming was later linked to a missense DCLRE1C variant.

The PCR contained 60 Vbeta and 13 Jbeta primers. TCRdb keeps only in-frame clones here, not all; method: immunoSEQ multiplex PCR. In the table there are 150,000 to 200,000 clones, 80% of which are singletons. Concerning this clone itself: Its cognate antigen is unknown.

This CDR3 region has 13 residues. Germline CDR1 is MNHEY and CDR2 is SMNVEV (reference sequence). V was pared by 2 bases and J by 4 bases, with 8 bases between. Nominally healthy donors provided the samples, though records likely missed some immune exposures. The material sequenced was PBMCs. This chain links TRBV27 with TRBJ1-1; D ambiguous. This clonotype was sampled from a man aged 40-49 years in good health and CMV-seropositive. This chain's CDR3 is CASSLIPGTEAFF. The DNA of the CDR3 is TGTGCCAGCAGTTTAATTCCCGGCACTGAAGCTTTCTTT.